The entry below gives a single TCR beta chain sequence along with its context. Germline CDR1 is MDHEN and CDR2 is SYDVKM. The CDR3 consists of 13 residues. The ends were cut back, 8 bases at V and 2 bases at J, with 12 bases in the middle. CDR3-region Arm-PCR and iRepertoire HTBI primers produced the TCR beta libraries. TCRdb re-called the multiplex PCR reads through MiXCR, storing one row per CDR3 protein. The data hold roughly 400,000 distinct CDR3 sequences, with less than 25% observed a single time. The sample originates from a study of regulatory T cells in long-lasting Graves disease. Time point of the sample: persistent/refractory GD, antithyroid drugs over 5 years with positive TRAb. RNA from PBMCs was the source of the TCR library.

The chain employs TRBV28 and TRBJ2-5; D is perhaps TRBD2 (6 bases). The starting material was peripheral blood mononuclear cells (PBMCs), obtained when the disease was refractory, from a patient treated with antithyroid drugs. The TCR sequence derives from a female donor with Graves disease. CDR3 amino acids: CASGSGLQETQYF. The DNA for the CDR3 is TGTGCCAGCGGTTCGGGACTTCAAGAGACCCAGTACTTC.